These 8 T cell receptor beta chains were all obtained from the same sample, sequenced in a study of cytomegalovirus exposure and HLA in healthy donors (dated 2017 in TCRdb). The protocol used for the library was the immunoSEQ multiplex PCR assay. This immuneACCESS table, as held by TCRdb, lists in-frame sequences with V and J called but not all clones. Of the missing ones, under half trace to an unresolved V gene in checked studies; the others have no known cause. The sample table lists 250,000 to 350,000 clones, about 85% of them with a count of one. In total, the top ten clones hold approximately 1.1% of the sample. The sequencing sample was made of PBMCs. The receptors originated from a woman younger than 45 in good health and CMV-seropositive.

The chain uses TRBV14 and TRBJ2-1, with D uncertain. Germline CDR1 SGHDN, CDR2 FVKESK. This CDR3 has 13 amino acids. V lost 5 bases and J lost 5, with 10 bases in between. CDR3 residues: CASSSQSHNEQFF. CDR3 DNA sequence: TGTGCCAGCAGCAGCCAAAGCCACAATGAGCAGTTCTTC.

This clone was recorded a few times. This sequence joins TRBV10-3 and TRBJ1-1, with no clear D. This CDR3 spans 15 amino acids. The germline V gene encodes CDR1 ENHRY and CDR2 SYGVKD. V lost 0 bases to trimming and J lost 0 bases, with 8 bases between them. The CDR3 here is CAISESQDLNTEAFF. Here the CDR3 DNA reads TGTGCCATCAGTGAGTCGCAGGATTTGAACACTGAAGCTTTCTTT.

V and J are TRBV6-5 and TRBJ2-7; unclear D gene. Germline values: CDR1 MNHEY, CDR2 SVGAGI. Trimming cost V 6 bases and J 3 bases, with 15 bases left between them. The CDR3 sequence is 14 residues long. For the CDR3, the DNA is TGTGCCAGCAGAGCGCCAAAACCCCTCTACGAGCAGTACTTC. Protein product: CASRAPKPLYEQYF.

The chain carries TRBV27 and TRBJ2-7; 7 bases align to TRBD1. The junction had 14 bases not matched to a gene; V was cut back by 6 bases and J by 0 bases. The CDR3 has 17 amino acids. CDR1 is MNHEY, CDR2 SMNVEV, per germline (reference sequence). The CDR3 loop is CASSKGTAQFSSYEQYF. The CDR3 DNA is TGTGCCAGCAGCAAAGGGACAGCCCAATTCAGCTCCTACGAGCAGTACTTC.

The chain combines TRBV10-3 with TRBJ1-6, with 12 bases lining up with TRBD1. CDR1 and CDR2 from the germline V gene are ENHRY and SYGVKD. This CDR3 has 15 amino acids. J lost 5 bases, V lost 6 bases, and 2 bases had no gene match. This chain's CDR3 is CAIRGQGADNSPLHF. Written as DNA, the CDR3 is TGTGCCATCAGGGGACAGGGGGCCGATAATTCACCCCTCCACTTT.

This chain uses TRBV27 with TRBJ2-1; D is tentatively TRBD1 or TRBD2 (6 bases each). Trimming stripped 4 bases from V and 14 bases from J, with 15 bases between. The CDR3 covers 12 residues. CDR1 MNHEY and CDR2 SMNVEV come from the germline V gene (reference sequence). CDR3 residues: CASSYLGGPEFF. The DNA for the CDR3 is TGTGCCAGCAGTTATCTAGGGGGGCCGGAGTTCTTC.

This chain connects TRBV7-3 to TRBJ1-1, with D perhaps TRBD1 (5 bases). Per germline, CDR1 SGHTA and CDR2 FQGTGA. CDR3 length equals 13 residues. V was trimmed by 6 bases and J by 1 base, leaving 9 bases between them. The CDR3, as DNA: TGTGCCAGCAGTGGGGGTCCGAACACTGAAGCTTTCTTT. Its translation is CASSGGPNTEAFF.

This chain uses TRBV4-3 with TRBJ2-7, with D unresolved. The ends were cut back, 0 bases at V and 0 bases at J, with 9 bases in the middle. The CDR3 consists of 15 residues. The germline CDR1 and CDR2 sequences are LGHNA and YSLEER. The CDR3 region has the DNA TGCGCCAGCAGCCAAGAAGTGGGGAACTCCTACGAGCAGTACTTC. Encoded protein: CASSQEVGNSYEQYF.